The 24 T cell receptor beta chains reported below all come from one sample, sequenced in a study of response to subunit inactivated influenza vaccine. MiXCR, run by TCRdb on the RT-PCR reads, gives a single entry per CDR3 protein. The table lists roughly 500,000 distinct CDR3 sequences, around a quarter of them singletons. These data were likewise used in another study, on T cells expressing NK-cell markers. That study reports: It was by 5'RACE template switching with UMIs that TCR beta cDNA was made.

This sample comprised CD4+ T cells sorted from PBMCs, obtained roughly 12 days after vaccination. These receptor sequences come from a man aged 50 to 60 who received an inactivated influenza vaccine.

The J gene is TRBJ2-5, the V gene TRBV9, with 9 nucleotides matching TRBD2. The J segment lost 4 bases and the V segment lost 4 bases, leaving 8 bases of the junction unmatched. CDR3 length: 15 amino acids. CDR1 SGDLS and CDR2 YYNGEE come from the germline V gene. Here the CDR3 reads CASSLLAGVRETQYF. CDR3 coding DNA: TGTGCCAGCAGCCTCTTAGCGGGAGTCCGAGAGACCCAGTACTTC.

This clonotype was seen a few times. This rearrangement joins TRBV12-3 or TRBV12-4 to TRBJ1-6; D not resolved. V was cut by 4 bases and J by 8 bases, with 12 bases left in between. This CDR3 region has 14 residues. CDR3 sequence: CASSSVSRDSPLHF. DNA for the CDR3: TGTGCCAGCAGTTCGGTTTCGAGGGATTCACCCCTCCACTTT.

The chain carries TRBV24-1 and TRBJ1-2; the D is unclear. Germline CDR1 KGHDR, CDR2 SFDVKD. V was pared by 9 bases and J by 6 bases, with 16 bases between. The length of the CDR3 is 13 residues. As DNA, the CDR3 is TGTGCCACCCAGCGGAGCGTAGGGAATGGCTACACCTTC. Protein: CATQRSVGNGYTF.

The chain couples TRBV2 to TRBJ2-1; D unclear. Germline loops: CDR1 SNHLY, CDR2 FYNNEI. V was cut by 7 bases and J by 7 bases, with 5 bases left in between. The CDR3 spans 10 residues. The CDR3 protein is CASTQNEQFF. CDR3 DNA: TGTGCCAGCACTCAAAATGAGCAGTTCTTC.

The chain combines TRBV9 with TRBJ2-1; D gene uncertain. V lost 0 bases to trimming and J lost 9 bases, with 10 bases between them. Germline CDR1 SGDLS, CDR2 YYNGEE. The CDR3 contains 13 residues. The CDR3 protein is CASSVGPLSEQFF. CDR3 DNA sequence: TGTGCCAGCAGCGTAGGACCTTTGAGTGAGCAGTTCTTC.

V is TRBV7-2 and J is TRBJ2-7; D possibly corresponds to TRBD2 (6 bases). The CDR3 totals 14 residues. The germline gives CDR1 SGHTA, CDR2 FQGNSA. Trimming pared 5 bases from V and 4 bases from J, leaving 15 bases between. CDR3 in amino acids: CASSVPGGIYEQYF. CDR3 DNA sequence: TGTGCCAGCAGCGTCCCCGGGGGTATATACGAGCAGTACTTC. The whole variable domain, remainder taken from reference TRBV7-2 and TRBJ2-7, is GAGVSQSPSNKVTEKGKDVELRCDPISGHTALYWYRQSLGQGLEFLIYFQGNSAPDKSGLPSDRFSAERTGGSVSTLTIQRTQQEDSAVYLCASSVPGGIYEQYFGPGTRLTVT.

Here the CDR3 reads CASSRATATNTEAFF. The CDR3 DNA is TGTGCCAGCAGCCGAGCGACAGCAACTAACACTGAAGCTTTCTTT. The chain carries TRBV14 and TRBJ1-1; the D gene is possibly TRBD1 (5 bases). Trimming shortened V by 4 bases and J by 2 bases, and 14 bases separated the two germline ends. The CDR3 spans 15 residues. Germline CDR1 reads SGHDN; CDR2 reads FVKESK.

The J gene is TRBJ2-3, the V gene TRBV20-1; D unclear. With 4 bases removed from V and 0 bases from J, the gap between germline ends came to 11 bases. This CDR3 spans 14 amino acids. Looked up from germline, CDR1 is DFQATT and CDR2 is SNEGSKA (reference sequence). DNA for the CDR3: TGCAGTGCTAACGTCCTACCTAGCACAGATACGCAGTATTTT. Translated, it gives CSANVLPSTDTQYF.

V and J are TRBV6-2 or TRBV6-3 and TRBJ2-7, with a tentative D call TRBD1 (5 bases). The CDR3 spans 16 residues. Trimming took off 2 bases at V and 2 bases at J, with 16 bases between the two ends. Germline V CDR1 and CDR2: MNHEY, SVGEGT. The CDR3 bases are TGTGCCAGCAGTTACAAGCAAGGGGCAAGCCCCTACGAGCAGTACTTC. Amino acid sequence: CASSYKQGASPYEQYF.

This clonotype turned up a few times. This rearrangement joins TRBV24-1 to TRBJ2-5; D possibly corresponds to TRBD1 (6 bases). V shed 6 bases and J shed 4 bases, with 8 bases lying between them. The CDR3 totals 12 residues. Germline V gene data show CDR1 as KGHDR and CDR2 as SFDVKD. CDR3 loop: CATSQGLETQYF. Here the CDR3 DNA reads TGTGCCACCAGTCAGGGGCTAGAGACCCAGTACTTC.

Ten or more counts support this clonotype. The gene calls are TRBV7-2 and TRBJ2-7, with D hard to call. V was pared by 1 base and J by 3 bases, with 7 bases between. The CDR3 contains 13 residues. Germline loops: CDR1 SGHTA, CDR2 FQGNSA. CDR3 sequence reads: CASSLGGGYEQYF. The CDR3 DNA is TGTGCCAGCAGCTTAGGAGGCGGCTACGAGCAGTACTTC.

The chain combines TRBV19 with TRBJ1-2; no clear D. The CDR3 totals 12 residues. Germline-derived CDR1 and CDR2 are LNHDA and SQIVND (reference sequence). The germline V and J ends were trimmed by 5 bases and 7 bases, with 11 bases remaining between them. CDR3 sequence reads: CASSPGFGGYTF. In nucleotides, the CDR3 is TGTGCCAGTAGTCCGGGATTCGGTGGCTACACCTTC. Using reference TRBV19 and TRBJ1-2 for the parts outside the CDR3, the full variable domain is DGGITQSPKYLFRKEGQNVTLSCEQNLNHDAMYWYRQDPGQGLRLIYYSQIVNDFQKGDIAEGYSVSREKKESFPLTVTSAQKNPTAFYLCASSPGFGGYTFGSGTRLTVV.

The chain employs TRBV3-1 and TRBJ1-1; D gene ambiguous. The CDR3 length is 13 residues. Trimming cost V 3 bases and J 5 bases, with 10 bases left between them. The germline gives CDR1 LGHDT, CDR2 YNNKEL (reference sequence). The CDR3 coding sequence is TGTGCCAGCAGCCAGTTAAGCCGAACTGAAGCTTTCTTT. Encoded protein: CASSQLSRTEAFF.

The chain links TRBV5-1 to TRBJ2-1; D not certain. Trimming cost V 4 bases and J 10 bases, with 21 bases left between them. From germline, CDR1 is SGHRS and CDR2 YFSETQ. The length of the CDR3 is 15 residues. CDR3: CASSLQFLDREEQFF. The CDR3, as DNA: TGCGCCAGCAGCCTACAATTTCTGGACCGAGAGGAGCAGTTCTTC.

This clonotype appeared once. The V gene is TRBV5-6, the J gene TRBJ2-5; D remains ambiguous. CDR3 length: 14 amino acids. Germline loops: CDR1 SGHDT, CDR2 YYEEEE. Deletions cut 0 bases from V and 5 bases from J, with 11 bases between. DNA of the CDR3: TGTGCCAGCAGCTTGGTTTCCACCAGGGAGACCCAGTACTTC. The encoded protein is CASSLVSTRETQYF. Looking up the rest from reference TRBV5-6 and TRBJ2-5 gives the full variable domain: DAGVTQSPTHLIKTRGQQVTLRCSPKSGHDTVSWYQQALGQGPQFIFQYYEEEERQRGNFPDRFSGHQFPNYSSELNVNALLLGDSALYLCASSLVSTRETQYFGPGTRLLVL.

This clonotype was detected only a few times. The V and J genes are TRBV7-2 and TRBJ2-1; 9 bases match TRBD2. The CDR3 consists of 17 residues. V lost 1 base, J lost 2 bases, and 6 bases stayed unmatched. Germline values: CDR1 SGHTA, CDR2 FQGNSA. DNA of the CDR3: TGTGCCAGCAGCTTAGGGCTAGCGGGGTATACCTACAATGAGCAGTTCTTC. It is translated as CASSLGLAGYTYNEQFF.

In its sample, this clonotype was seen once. DNA of the CDR3: TGTGCCAGCAGTTTCGGCCCCGCGGGCACTGAAGCTTTCTTT. Amino acids: CASSFGPAGTEAFF. V usage is TRBV27 and J usage is TRBJ1-1; D is uncertain. The CDR3 spans 14 residues. Trimming took 3 bases from V and 4 from J, leaving 12 bases between them. Germline V CDR1 and CDR2: MNHEY, SMNVEV (reference sequence).

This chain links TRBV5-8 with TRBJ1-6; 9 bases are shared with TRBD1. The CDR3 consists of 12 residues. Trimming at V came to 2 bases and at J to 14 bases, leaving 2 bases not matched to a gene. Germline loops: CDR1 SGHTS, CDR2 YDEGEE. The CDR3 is CASSLQGATLHF. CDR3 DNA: TGTGCCAGCAGCTTACAGGGGGCGACCCTCCACTTT.

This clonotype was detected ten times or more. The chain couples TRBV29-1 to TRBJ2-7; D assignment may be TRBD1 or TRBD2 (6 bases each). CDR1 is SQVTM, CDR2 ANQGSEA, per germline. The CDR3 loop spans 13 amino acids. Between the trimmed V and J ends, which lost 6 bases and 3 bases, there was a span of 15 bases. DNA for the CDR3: TGCAGCGTCGGGGGCAGTGGTGTCTACGAGCAGTACTTC. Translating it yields CSVGGSGVYEQYF.

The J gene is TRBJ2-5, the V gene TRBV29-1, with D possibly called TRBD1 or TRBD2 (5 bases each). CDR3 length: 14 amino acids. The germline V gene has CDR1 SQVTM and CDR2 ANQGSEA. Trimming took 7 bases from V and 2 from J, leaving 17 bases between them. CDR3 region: CSGGWVGDQETQYF. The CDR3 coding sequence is TGCAGCGGAGGATGGGTGGGGGATCAAGAGACCCAGTACTTC.

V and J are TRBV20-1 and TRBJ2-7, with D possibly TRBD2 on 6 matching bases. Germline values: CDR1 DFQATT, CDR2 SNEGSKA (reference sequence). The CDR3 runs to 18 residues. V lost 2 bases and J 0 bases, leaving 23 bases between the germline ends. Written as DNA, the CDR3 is TGCAGTGCTAGAATTCAGGTAGCGGACCCTCACAGCTCCTACGAGCAGTACTTC. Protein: CSARIQVADPHSSYEQYF.

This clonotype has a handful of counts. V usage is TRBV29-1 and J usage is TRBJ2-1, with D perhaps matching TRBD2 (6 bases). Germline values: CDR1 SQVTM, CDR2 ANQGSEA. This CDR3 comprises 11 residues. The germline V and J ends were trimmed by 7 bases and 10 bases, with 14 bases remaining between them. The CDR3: CSGAGTDEQFF. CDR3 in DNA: TGCAGCGGAGCCGGGACTGACGAGCAGTTCTTC.

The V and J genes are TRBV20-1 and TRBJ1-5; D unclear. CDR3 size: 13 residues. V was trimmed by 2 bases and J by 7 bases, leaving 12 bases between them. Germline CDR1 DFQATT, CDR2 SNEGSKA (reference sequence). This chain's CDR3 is CSARIGFNQPQHF. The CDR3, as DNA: TGCAGTGCTAGAATCGGATTTAACCAGCCCCAGCATTTT.

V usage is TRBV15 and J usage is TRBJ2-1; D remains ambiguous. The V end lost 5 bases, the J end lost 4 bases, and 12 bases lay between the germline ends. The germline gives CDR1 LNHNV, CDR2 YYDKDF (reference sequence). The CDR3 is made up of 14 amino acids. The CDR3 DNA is TGTGCCACCAGCCGCCCTAATGGGTACAATGAGCAGTTCTTC. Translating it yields CATSRPNGYNEQFF.